These 21 T cell receptor beta chains were sequenced from one sample in a study of T cell responses to AZD1222 COVID-19 vaccine. Measured with immunoSEQ multiplex PCR; TCRdb has only the in-frame clones, and not every one. The table has about 50,000 clones, 80% to 90% seen once. This specimen was peripheral blood, taken on day 0 of AZD1222 vaccination. Every receptor here comes from an adult in good health.

This clone appeared many times. The rearrangement links TRBV6-1 to TRBJ2-3; D is ambiguous. CDR1 is MNHNS and CDR2 is SASEGT in the germline V gene. CDR3 length: 14 residues. Trimming left V 2 bases short and J 6 bases short, with 12 bases between. The CDR3 loop is CASSEFEERDTQYF. In DNA form, the CDR3 reads TGTGCCAGCAGTGAATTTGAAGAAAGGGATACGCAGTATTTT.

The chain has TRBV5-1 and TRBJ1-1, with a tentative D call TRBD1 (5 bases). The CDR3 is 13 residues long. V lost 0 bases and J lost 7, with 10 bases in between. Germline CDR1 is SGHRS and CDR2 is YFSETQ. The CDR3 DNA is TGCGCCAGCAGCTTGGGGGACGGGCGTGAAGCTTTCTTT. This translates into CASSLGDGREAFF.

The V and J genes are TRBV21-1 and TRBJ2-2; the table names TRBD2, a call not compared with the DNA. TRBV21-1 is listed as a pseudogene. The CDR3 is 18 amino acids. In DNA form, the CDR3 reads TGTGCCAGCAGCAAAAAGGGACTAGCGGAGCTGAACACCGGGGAGCTGTTTTTT. This gives the protein CASSKKGLAELNTGELFF.

This chain uses TRBV28 with TRBJ2-2; 13 bases map to TRBD2. The germline CDR1 and CDR2 sequences are MDHEN and SYDVKM. The CDR3 runs to 16 residues. J was trimmed by 7 bases and V by 6 bases; bases with no gene match: 8. CDR3 DNA: TGTGCCAGCAGCCTCTGGACTAGCGGGAGTGGCGGGGAGCTGTTTTTT. It translates to CASSLWTSGSGGELFF.

The chain couples TRBV9 to TRBJ2-1; TRBD2 aligns across 10 bases. V lost 2 bases and J lost 1; bases outside the gene matches: 6. Germline CDR1 and CDR2: SGDLS and YYNGEE. This CDR3 contains 17 residues. In DNA, the CDR3 is TGTGCCAGCAGCGTGTCTAGCGGGAGTTGGTCCTACAATGAGCAGTTCTTC. Translation gives CASSVSSGSWSYNEQFF.

This chain joins TRBV7-9 and TRBJ2-5, with D maybe TRBD1 (8 bases). In germline, CDR1 is SEHNR, CDR2 FQNEAQ (reference sequence). The CDR3 has 15 amino acids. The V end lost 1 base, the J end lost 3 bases, and 12 bases lay between the germline ends. The CDR3 DNA sequence: TGTGCCAGCAGCTTAGTTACAGGGGGGGAAGAGACCCAGTACTTC. This encodes CASSLVTGGEETQYF.

This chain uses TRBV30 with TRBJ2-6; no clear D gene. The ends were cut back, 0 bases at V and 4 bases at J, with 10 bases in the middle. Per the germline V gene, CDR1 is GTSNPN and CDR2 is SVGIG (reference sequence). The CDR3 spans 15 residues. The CDR3 region has the DNA TGTGCCTGGAGTGTAAAAGGGCCCGGGGCCAACGTCCTGACTTTC. Amino acids: CAWSVKGPGANVLTF.

This clone was counted between two and nine times. The chain employs TRBV5-1 and TRBJ2-7; D remains unclear. This CDR3 comprises 15 residues. The germline V gene encodes CDR1 SGHRS and CDR2 YFSETQ. The germline V and J ends were trimmed by 2 bases and 1 base, with 13 bases remaining between them. The CDR3 sequence: CASSFTVEGSYEQYF. The CDR3, as DNA: TGCGCCAGCAGCTTCACTGTTGAAGGGTCCTACGAGCAGTACTTC.

The genes are TRBV7-2 and TRBJ1-1; D is uncertain. The CDR3 is 15 residues long. CDR1 and CDR2 from the germline V gene are SGHTA and FQGNSA. V lost 2 bases, J lost 4 bases, and 14 bases lay in between. This CDR3 reads CASSLMGLRGTEAFF. CDR3 nucleotide sequence: TGTGCCAGCAGCTTAATGGGGTTACGAGGCACTGAAGCTTTCTTT.

This clone was detected only a few times. This chain uses TRBV3-1 (or the pseudogene TRBV3-2) with TRBJ2-3; a possible D gene is TRBD2 (5 bases). Trimming left V 2 bases short and J 3 bases short, with 15 bases between. Germline V gives CDR1 LGHDT, CDR2 YNNKEL (reference sequence). The CDR3 covers 16 residues. CDR3 sequence reads: CASSQITGVQTDTQYF. CDR3 coding DNA: TGTGCCAGCAGCCAAATCACCGGGGTCCAAACAGATACGCAGTATTTT.

The chain couples TRBV30 to TRBJ1-1; no clear D gene. The V end was cut by 3 bases, the J end by 5 bases, with 22 bases between. The germline V gene has CDR1 GTSNPN and CDR2 SVGIG (reference sequence). The CDR3 is made up of 16 amino acids. The CDR3 sequence: CAWRTNPVLGGTEAFF. CDR3 nucleotide sequence: TGTGCCTGGAGGACGAACCCGGTGCTCGGTGGGACTGAAGCTTTCTTT.

The chain is built from TRBV5-1 and TRBJ2-3, with 12 bases that match TRBD2. V lost 4 bases and J lost 3; bases outside the gene matches: 6. The CDR3 runs 16 residues. CDR1 and CDR2 from the germline V gene are SGHRS and YFSETQ. The CDR3 nucleotides read TGCGCCAGCAGCCACCGACTAGCGGGAGCAACAGATACGCAGTATTTT. Residues: CASSHRLAGATDTQYF. Complete variable domain (other parts from reference TRBV5-1 and TRBJ2-3): KAGVTQTPRYLIKTRGQQVTLSCSPISGHRSVSWYQQTPGQGLQFLFEYFSETQRNKGNFPGRFSGRQFSNSRSEMNVSTLELGDSALYLCASSHRLAGATDTQYFGPGTRLTVL.

V and J are TRBV19 and TRBJ2-3; D possibly corresponds to TRBD1 (6 bases). The V gene's germline CDR1 is LNHDA and CDR2 SQIVND (reference sequence). Trimming removed 7 bases from V and 5 bases from J, with 22 bases in between. The CDR3 sequence is 16 residues long. CDR3 loop: CASNFFAGDVGDTQYF. The CDR3 DNA sequence: TGTGCCAGTAATTTTTTCGCAGGGGATGTTGGAGATACGCAGTATTTT.

The chain is built from TRBV28 and TRBJ2-1; D is unclear. The germline gives CDR1 MDHEN, CDR2 SYDVKM. The length of the CDR3 is 13 residues. Deletions cut 7 bases from V and 0 bases from J, with 7 bases between. The CDR3 spells CASTRSSYNEQFF. CDR3 nucleotide sequence: TGTGCCAGCACGAGGAGCTCCTACAATGAGCAGTTCTTC.

This chain links TRBV27 with TRBJ2-2; D is unclear. The germline CDR1 and CDR2 sequences are MNHEY and SMNVEV (reference sequence). CDR3 length equals 13 residues. V gave up 3 bases and J gave up 8 bases, with 10 bases separating them. CDR3 amino acids: CASSFLFGGELFF. DNA of the CDR3: TGTGCCAGCAGTTTCCTCTTTGGGGGGGAGCTGTTTTTT.

This rearrangement joins TRBV5-6 to TRBJ2-6, with D uncertain. Between the trimmed V and J ends, which lost 3 bases and 1 base, there was a span of 8 bases. The germline CDR1 and CDR2 sequences are SGHDT and YYEEEE. CDR3 length: 15 residues. Here the CDR3 reads CASSSYRSGANVLTF. As DNA, the CDR3 is TGTGCCAGCAGCTCCTATCGGTCTGGGGCCAACGTCCTGACTTTC.

CDR3 sequence (DNA): TGTGCCAGCAGCTTACTCGGCTATGGAGGGGAGCTGTTTTTT. Its protein is CASSLLGYGGELFF. The chain joins TRBV7-6 to TRBJ2-2; D uncertain. V was shortened by 2 bases and J by 8 bases, with 12 bases between the two germline ends. The CDR3 contains 14 residues. Germline loops: CDR1 SGHVS, CDR2 FNYEAQ.

This clone is a singleton in its sample. This chain connects TRBV7-2 to TRBJ1-2; D is perhaps TRBD1 (5 bases). Germline assignment: CDR1 SGHTA and CDR2 FQGNSA. With 6 bases removed from V and 7 bases from J, the gap between germline ends came to 15 bases. The CDR3 runs to 13 residues. CDR3 region: CASRQPWGVGYTF. CDR3 nucleotide sequence: TGTGCCAGCAGACAACCGTGGGGGGTTGGCTACACCTTC.

The chain combines TRBV18 with TRBJ1-3, with TRBD1 as a possible D gene (6 bases). This CDR3 is built from 15 residues. The V end was cut by 5 bases, the J end by 4 bases, with 15 bases between. The germline V gene has CDR1 KGHSH and CDR2 LQKENI. CDR3 bases: TGTGCCAGCTCAGGGGGCGCAGGAGGAGGAAACACCATATATTTT. It yields the protein CASSGGAGGGNTIYF.

The chain carries TRBV3-1 (or the pseudogene TRBV3-2) and TRBJ1-1; no firm D call. CDR3 size: 13 residues. V lost 4 bases to trimming and J lost 2 bases, with 8 bases between them. Germline loops: CDR1 LGHDT, CDR2 YNNKEL (reference sequence). CDR3 region: CASSRQLNTEAFF. CDR3 nucleotide sequence: TGTGCCAGCAGCCGTCAACTAAACACTGAAGCTTTCTTT.

CDR3 residues: CASSQDFGLNGNTIYF. The DNA of the CDR3 is TGCGCCAGCAGCCAAGATTTCGGTTTAAATGGAAACACCATATATTTT. The gene calls are TRBV4-1 and TRBJ1-3; D is ambiguous. CDR3 length: 16 residues. CDR1 and CDR2 (germline): MGHRA, YSYEKL. V gave up 0 bases and J gave up 3 bases, with 12 bases separating them.